The subject of this entry is one T cell receptor (beta chain). Its antigen is as yet unknown. This sample is part of a study of T-cell memory formation after mild COVID-19. Study findings and constraints: That cross-reactive memory joined was suggested by some responding clones appearing in pre-infection memory.

Deletions cut 0 bases from V and 0 bases from J, with 14 bases between. The germline V gene encodes CDR1 DFQATT and CDR2 SNEGSKA (reference sequence). The length of the CDR3 is 16 residues. Employing constant-segment primers, 5'RACE generated TCR alpha and TCR beta cDNA libraries bearing sample barcodes and UMIs. MiXCR, applied by TCRdb to the 5' RACE reads, yields one record per CDR3 protein. The sample shows more than 300,000 distinct CDR3 sequences, around 20% of them seen only once. This receptor was obtained from a man aged 18 to 35 who had mild COVID-19 (a few samples of this study predate the infection). Cell type and time point are not known. V gene TRBV20-1 combines with J gene TRBJ1-1, with D possibly TRBD1 on 5 matching bases. The sequencing sample was made of PBMCs or a T cell subset sorted from them (not recorded which). The CDR3 DNA is TGCAGTGCTAGAGATCGGGACCTACCTCTGAACACTGAAGCTTTCTTT. It yields the protein CSARDRDLPLNTEAFF.